The clone carrying this T cell receptor (beta chain) has just a few counts. The antigen is not known. With molecular barcodes, quantitative 5'-RACE was used to make the TCR beta libraries. MiXCR, applied by TCRdb to the 5' RACE reads, yields one record per CDR3 protein. The data show hundreds of thousands of distinct CDR3 sequences, roughly 20% seen once. These data originate in a study of CD8 T cells in ankylosing spondylitis. Study-level points and caveats: Prior work had noted some motif variants in reactive arthritis blood and synovial fluid. Disease-linked clones proved CD8+ and comparatively uncommon in peripheral blood. Blood of patients with ankylosing spondylitis appeared to be characterized by a TCR beta motif of roughly eight highly homologous variants.

The sample was blood, either unsorted or a sorted T cell fraction (not recorded which). The source is a male donor with ankylosing spondylitis or in good health (not recorded which).

For the CDR3, the DNA is TGTGCCAGCAGCCAAGATGGAACTAGCGGGGGGGCGCGACCCCAGTACTTC. Protein: CASSQDGTSGGARPQYF. The gene calls are TRBV4-2 and TRBJ2-5; 13 bases align to TRBD2. The V and J ends lost 0 bases and 9 bases, in that order; junction bases with no gene match: 10. Germline V gene sequence: CDR1 LGHNA, CDR2 YNFKEQ. The CDR3 is made up of 17 amino acids.